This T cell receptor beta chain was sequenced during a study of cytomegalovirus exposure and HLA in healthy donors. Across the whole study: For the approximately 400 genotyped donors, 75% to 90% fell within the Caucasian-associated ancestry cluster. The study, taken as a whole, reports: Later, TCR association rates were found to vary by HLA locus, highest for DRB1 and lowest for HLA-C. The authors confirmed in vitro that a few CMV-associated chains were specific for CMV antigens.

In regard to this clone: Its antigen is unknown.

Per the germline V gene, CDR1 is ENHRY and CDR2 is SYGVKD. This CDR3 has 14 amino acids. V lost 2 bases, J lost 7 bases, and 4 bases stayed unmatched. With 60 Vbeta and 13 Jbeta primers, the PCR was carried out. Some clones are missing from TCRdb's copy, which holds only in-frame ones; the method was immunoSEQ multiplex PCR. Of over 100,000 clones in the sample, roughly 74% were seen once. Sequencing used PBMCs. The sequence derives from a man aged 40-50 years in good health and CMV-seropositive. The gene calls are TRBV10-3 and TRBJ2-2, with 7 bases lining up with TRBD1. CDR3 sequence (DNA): TGTGCCATCAGTGAGCCTAGACAGGGCGGGGAGCTGTTTTTT. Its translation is CAISEPRQGGELFF.